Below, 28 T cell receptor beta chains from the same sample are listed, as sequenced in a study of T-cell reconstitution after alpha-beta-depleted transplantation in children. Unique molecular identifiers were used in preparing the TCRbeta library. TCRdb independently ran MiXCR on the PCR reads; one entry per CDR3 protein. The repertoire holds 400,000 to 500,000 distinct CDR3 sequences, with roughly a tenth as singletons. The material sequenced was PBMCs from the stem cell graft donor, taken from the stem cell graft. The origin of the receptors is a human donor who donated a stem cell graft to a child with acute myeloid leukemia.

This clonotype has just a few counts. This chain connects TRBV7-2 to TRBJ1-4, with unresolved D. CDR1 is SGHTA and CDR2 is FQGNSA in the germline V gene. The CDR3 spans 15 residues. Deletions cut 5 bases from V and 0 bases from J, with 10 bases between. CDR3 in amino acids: CASSPDAATNEKLFF. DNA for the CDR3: TGTGCCAGCAGCCCAGACGCCGCAACTAATGAAAAACTGTTTTTT.

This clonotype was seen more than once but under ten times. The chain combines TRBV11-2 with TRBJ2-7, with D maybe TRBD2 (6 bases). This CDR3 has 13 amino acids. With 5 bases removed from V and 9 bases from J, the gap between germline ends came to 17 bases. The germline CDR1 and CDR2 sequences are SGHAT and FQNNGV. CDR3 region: CASSVSGTPLQYF. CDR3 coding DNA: TGTGCCAGCAGCGTCTCCGGGACTCCGTTGCAGTACTTC.

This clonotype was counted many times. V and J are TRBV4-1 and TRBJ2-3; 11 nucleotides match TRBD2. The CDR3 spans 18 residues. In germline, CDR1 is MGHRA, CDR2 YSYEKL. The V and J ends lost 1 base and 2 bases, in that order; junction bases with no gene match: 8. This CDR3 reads CASSQARLAGGTTDTQYF. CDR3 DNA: TGCGCCAGCAGCCAAGCTCGGCTAGCGGGAGGTACCACAGATACGCAGTATTTT.

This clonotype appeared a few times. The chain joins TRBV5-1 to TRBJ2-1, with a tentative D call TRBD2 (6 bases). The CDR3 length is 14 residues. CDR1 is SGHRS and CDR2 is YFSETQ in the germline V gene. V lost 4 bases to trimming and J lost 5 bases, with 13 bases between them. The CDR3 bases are TGCGCCAGCAGCCTGGGACTTGGGCACAATGAGCAGTTCTTC. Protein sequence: CASSLGLGHNEQFF.

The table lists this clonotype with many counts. The chain's CDR3 is CASSLVGAGTDTQYF. The CDR3 DNA follows: TGTGCCAGCAGCTTAGTTGGGGCTGGCACAGATACGCAGTATTTT. This rearrangement joins TRBV7-2 to TRBJ2-3; TRBD1 is a possible D gene (5 bases). Between the trimmed V and J ends, which lost 1 base and 1 base, there was a span of 9 bases. The CDR3 is 15 amino acids. Germline CDR1 and CDR2: SGHTA and FQGNSA.

The CDR3 loop reads CASSSGSSTGELFF. In nucleotides, the CDR3 is TGTGCCAGCAGCTCCGGGTCTTCCACCGGGGAGCTGTTTTTT. J is TRBJ2-2 and V is TRBV2; no firm D call. V was clipped by 6 bases and J by 4 bases, with 12 bases between them. The CDR3 contains 14 residues. Germline CDR1 SNHLY, CDR2 FYNNEI.

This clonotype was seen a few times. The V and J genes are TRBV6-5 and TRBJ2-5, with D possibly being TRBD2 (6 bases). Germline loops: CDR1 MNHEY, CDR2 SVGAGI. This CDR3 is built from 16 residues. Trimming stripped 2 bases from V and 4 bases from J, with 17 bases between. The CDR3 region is CASSYGAPTGGETQYF. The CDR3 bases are TGTGCCAGCAGTTACGGGGCTCCCACCGGGGGAGAGACCCAGTACTTC.

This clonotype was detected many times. In DNA, the CDR3 is TGCAGTGCTAGCGGCGGGCGGGGACGTGTTGCGGAGACCCAGTACTTC. The encoded protein is CSASGGRGRVAETQYF. The chain employs TRBV20-1 and TRBJ2-5; tentative D call: TRBD2 (6 bases). V was shortened by 3 bases and J by 5 bases, with 22 bases between the two germline ends. This CDR3 is 16 amino acids long. Germline values: CDR1 DFQATT, CDR2 SNEGSKA (reference sequence).

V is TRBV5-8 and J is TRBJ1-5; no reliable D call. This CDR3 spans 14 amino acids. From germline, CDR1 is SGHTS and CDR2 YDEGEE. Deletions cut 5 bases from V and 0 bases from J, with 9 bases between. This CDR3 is CASSQDGSNQPQHF. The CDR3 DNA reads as TGTGCCAGCAGTCAAGACGGTAGCAATCAGCCCCAGCATTTT.

CDR3 in amino acids: CASSLKGINQPQHF. CDR3 in DNA: TGTGCCAGCAGTTTAAAGGGTATCAATCAGCCCCAGCATTTT. This chain uses TRBV12-3 or TRBV12-4 with TRBJ1-5; D call uncertain. Trimming removed 2 bases at V and 3 bases at J, with 8 bases between. CDR3 length: 14 amino acids.

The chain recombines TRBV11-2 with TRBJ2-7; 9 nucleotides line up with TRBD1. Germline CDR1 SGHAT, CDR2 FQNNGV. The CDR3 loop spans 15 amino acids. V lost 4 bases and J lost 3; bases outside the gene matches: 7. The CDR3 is CASSSRQGEYYEQYF. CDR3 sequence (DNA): TGTGCCAGCAGCTCTCGACAGGGGGAATACTACGAGCAGTACTTC.

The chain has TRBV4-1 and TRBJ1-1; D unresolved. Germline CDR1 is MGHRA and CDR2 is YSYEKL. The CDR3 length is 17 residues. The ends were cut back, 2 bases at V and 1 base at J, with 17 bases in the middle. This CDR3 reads CASSQNTYRGWNTEAFF. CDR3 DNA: TGCGCCAGCAGCCAAAACACCTACAGAGGGTGGAACACTGAAGCTTTCTTT.

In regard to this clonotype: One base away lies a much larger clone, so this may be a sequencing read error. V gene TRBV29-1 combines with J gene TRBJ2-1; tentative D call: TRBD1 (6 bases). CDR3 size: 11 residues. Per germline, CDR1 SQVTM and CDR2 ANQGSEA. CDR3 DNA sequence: TGCGGCGCCCAGGGGTACAATGAGCAGTTCTTC. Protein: CGAQGYNEQFF.

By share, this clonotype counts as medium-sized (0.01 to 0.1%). CDR3 sequence reads: CSAKALDVQETQYF. DNA for the CDR3: TGCAGTGCTAAGGCGCTCGACGTCCAAGAGACCCAGTACTTC. The chain carries TRBV20-1 and TRBJ2-5; D gene unclear. The CDR3 covers 14 residues. Trimming stripped 4 bases from V and 1 base from J, with 13 bases between. Germline assignment: CDR1 DFQATT and CDR2 SNEGSKA (reference sequence).

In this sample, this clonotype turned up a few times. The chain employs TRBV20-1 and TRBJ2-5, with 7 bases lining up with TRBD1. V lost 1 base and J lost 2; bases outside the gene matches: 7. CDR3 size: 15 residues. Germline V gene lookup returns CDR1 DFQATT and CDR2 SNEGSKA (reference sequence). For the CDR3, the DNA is TGCAGTGCTAGAGCACGGGACAGCTATCAAGAGACCCAGTACTTC. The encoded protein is CSARARDSYQETQYF.

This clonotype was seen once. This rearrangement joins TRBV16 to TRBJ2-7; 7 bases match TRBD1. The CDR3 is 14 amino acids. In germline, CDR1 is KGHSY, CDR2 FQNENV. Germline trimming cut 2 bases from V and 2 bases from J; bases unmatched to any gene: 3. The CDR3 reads CASSQGQATYEQYF. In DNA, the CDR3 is TGTGCCAGCAGCCAAGGACAGGCCACCTACGAGCAGTACTTC.

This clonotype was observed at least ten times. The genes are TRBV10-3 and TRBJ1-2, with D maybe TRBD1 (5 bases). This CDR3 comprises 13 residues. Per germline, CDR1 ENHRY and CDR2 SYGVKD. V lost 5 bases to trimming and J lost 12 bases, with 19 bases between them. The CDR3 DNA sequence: TGTGCCATCAGTCCCTGGACACCGATCAGAAACACCTTC. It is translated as CAISPWTPIRNTF.

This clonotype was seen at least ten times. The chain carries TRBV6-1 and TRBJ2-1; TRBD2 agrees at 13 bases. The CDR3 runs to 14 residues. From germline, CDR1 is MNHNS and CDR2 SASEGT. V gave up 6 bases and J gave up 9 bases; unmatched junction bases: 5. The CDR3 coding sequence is TGTGCCAGCAGACCGGGACTAGCGGGATTTGAGCAGTTCTTC. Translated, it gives CASRPGLAGFEQFF.

CDR3 DNA sequence: TGCAGCGCCTTACCGGACGGGACTAGCACAGATACGCAGTATTTT. It codes for CSALPDGTSTDTQYF. The chain has TRBV29-1 and TRBJ2-3, with D possibly TRBD2 on 6 matching bases. CDR3 length: 15 amino acids. Germline V gene data show CDR1 as SQVTM and CDR2 as ANQGSEA. With 7 bases removed from V and 0 bases from J, the gap between germline ends came to 17 bases.

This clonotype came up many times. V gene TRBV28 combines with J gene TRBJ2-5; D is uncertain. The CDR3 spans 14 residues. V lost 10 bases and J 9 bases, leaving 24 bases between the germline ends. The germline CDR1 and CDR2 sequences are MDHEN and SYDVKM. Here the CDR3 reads CATAKTPTPQAQYF. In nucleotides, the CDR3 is TGTGCCACCGCGAAGACACCCACTCCCCAGGCCCAGTACTTC.

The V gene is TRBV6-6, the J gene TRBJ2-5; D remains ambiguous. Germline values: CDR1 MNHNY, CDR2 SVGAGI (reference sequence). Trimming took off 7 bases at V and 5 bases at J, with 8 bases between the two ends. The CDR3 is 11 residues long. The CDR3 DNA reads TGTGCCAGCATGAGGTTGGAGACCCAGTACTTC. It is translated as CASMRLETQYF.

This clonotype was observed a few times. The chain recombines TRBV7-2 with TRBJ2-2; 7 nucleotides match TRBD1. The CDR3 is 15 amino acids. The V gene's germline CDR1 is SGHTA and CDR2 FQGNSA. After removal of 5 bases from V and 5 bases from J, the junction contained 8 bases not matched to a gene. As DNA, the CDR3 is TGTGCCAGCAGCGCAACTGCAGGGGGTACCGGGGAGCTGTTTTTT. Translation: CASSATAGGTGELFF.

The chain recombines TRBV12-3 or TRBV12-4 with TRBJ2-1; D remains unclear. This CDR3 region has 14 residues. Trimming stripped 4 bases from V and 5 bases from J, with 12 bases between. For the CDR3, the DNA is TGTGCCAGCAGTTGGTCCCCTACCGACAATGAGCAGTTCTTC. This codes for CASSWSPTDNEQFF.

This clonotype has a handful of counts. In DNA form, the CDR3 reads TGTGCCATCAGATCCTTGGAAGAGACCCAGTACTTC. This gives the protein CAIRSLEETQYF. V and J are TRBV10-3 and TRBJ2-5; D remains unclear. V was clipped by 6 bases and J by 3 bases, with 8 bases between them. The CDR3 length is 12 residues. Germline V gene sequence: CDR1 ENHRY, CDR2 SYGVKD.

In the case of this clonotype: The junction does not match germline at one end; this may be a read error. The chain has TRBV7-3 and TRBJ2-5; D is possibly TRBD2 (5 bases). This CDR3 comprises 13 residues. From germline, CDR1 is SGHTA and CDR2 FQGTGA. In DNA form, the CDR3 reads TGTGCCAGCAGACACGCGGGTTCGGAGACCCACTACTTC. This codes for CASRHAGSETHYF.

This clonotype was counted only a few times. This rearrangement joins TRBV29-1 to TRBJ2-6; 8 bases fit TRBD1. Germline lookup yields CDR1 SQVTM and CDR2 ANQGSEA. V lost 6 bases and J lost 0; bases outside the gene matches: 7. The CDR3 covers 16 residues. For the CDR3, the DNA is TGCAGCGTATCCGGGACAGGCGACTCTGGGGCCAACGTCCTGACTTTC. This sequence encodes CSVSGTGDSGANVLTF.

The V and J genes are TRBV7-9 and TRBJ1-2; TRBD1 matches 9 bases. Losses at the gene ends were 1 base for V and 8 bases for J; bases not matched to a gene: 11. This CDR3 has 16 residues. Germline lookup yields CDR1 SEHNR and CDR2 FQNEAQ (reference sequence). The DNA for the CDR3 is TGTGCCAGCAGCTTAGACGTCTCCGGGACAGGGAGCGGCTACACCTTC. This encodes CASSLDVSGTGSGYTF.

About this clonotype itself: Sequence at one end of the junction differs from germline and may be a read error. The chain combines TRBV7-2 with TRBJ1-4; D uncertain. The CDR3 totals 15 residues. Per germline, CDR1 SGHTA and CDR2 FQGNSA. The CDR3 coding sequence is TGTGCCAGCAGCTCTAGGGCGGTGCCCAATGAACAACTGTTTTTT. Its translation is CASSSRAVPNEQLFF.